The 5 T cell receptor beta chains below come from one sample, sequenced in a study of cytomegalovirus exposure and HLA in healthy donors. Generated by immunoSEQ multiplex PCR, the TCRdb table keeps only in-frame clones and is missing some. The sample yields about 200,000 clones, about three quarters seen once. The sequenced sample consisted of PBMCs. These receptor sequences come from a woman aged 25-40 years in good health and CMV-seronegative.

This chain connects TRBV18 to TRBJ1-3; TRBD1 might be the D (5 bases). Trimming removed 6 bases at V and 0 bases at J, with 18 bases between. CDR3 length equals 17 residues. CDR1 and CDR2 from the germline V gene are KGHSH and LQKENI. The CDR3 DNA reads TGTGCCAGCTCCGAACTGGGGCCAAGCTACTCTGGAAACACCATATATTTT. Amino acids: CASSELGPSYSGNTIYF.

This chain uses TRBV7-8 with TRBJ1-6, with a weak D call TRBD1 (6 bases). The CDR3 spans 14 residues. The V gene lost 4 bases and the J gene lost 10 bases, with 14 bases spanning the gap. Germline V gene data show CDR1 as SGHVS and CDR2 as FQNEAQ. CDR3 bases: TGTGCCAGCAGCTCTGGACAGCCCAGGTCACCCCTCCACTTT. It translates to CASSSGQPRSPLHF.

V and J are TRBV4-1 and TRBJ2-5; 14 positions agree with TRBD2. CDR1 is MGHRA, CDR2 YSYEKL, per germline. The CDR3 contains 16 residues. The V and J ends lost 3 bases and 5 bases, in that order; junction bases with no gene match: 5. CDR3 in DNA: TGCGCCAGCAGCCATCGACTAGCGGGGGGGCAGGAGACCCAGTACTTC. This encodes CASSHRLAGGQETQYF.

The chain recombines TRBV10-3 with TRBJ1-2; 7 bases fit TRBD1. Unmatched junction bases numbered 12, after V lost 6 bases and J lost 5 bases. In germline, CDR1 is ENHRY, CDR2 SYGVKD. This CDR3 region has 15 residues. The CDR3 DNA reads TGTGCCATCAGCAGAGGGGGCGCCGGAATATATGGCTACACCTTC. It is translated as CAISRGGAGIYGYTF.

The chain joins TRBV9 to TRBJ1-6, with D tentatively TRBD1 (6 bases). V lost 0 bases to trimming and J lost 3 bases, with 10 bases between them. Germline V gives CDR1 SGDLS, CDR2 YYNGEE. The CDR3 loop spans 16 amino acids. The CDR3 bases are TGTGCCAGCAGCGTAGAGGACAGTTACTATAATTCACCCCTCCACTTT. Translation: CASSVEDSYYNSPLHF. Using reference TRBV9 and TRBJ1-6 for the parts outside the CDR3, the full variable domain is DSGVTQTPKHLITATGQRVTLRCSPRSGDLSVYWYQQSLDQGLQFLIQYYNGEERAKGNILERFSAQQFPDLHSELNLSSLELGDSALYFCASSVEDSYYNSPLHFGNGTRLTVT.